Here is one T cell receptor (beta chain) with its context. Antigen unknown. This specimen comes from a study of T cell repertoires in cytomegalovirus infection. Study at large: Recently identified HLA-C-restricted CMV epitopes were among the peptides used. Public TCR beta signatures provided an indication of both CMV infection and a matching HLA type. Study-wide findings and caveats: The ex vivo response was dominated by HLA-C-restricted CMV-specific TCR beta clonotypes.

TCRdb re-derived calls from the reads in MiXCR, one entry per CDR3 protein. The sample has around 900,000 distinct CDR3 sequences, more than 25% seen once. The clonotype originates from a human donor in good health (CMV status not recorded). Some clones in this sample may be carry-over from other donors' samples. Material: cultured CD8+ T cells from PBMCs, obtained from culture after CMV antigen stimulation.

CDR3 DNA sequence: TGTGCCAGCAGCTTAGCGGCTAGATACAATGAGCAGTTCTTC. Protein product: CASSLAARYNEQFF. The rearrangement links TRBV7-8 to TRBJ2-1; D unclear. CDR1 is SGHVS and CDR2 is FQNEAQ in the germline V gene. V lost 0 bases and J lost 4, with 7 bases in between. The CDR3 loop spans 14 amino acids.